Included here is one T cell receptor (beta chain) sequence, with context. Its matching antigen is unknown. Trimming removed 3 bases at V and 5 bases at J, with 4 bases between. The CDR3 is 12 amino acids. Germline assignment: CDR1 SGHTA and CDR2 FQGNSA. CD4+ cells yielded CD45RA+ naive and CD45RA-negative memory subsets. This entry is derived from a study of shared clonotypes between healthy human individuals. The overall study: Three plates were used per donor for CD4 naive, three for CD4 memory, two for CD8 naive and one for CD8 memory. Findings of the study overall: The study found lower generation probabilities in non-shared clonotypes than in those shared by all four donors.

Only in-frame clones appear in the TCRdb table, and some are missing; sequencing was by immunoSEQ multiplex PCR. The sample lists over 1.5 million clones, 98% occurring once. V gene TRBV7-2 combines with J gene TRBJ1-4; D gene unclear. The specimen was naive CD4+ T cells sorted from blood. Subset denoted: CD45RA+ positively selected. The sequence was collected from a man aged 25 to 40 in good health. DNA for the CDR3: TGTGCCAGCAGCTTGGGAAATGAAAAACTGTTTTTT. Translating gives CASSLGNEKLFF. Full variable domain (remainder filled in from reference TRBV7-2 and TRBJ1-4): GAGVSQSPSNKVTEKGKDVELRCDPISGHTALYWYRQSLGQGLEFLIYFQGNSAPDKSGLPSDRFSAERTGGSVSTLTIQRTQQEDSAVYLCASSLGNEKLFFGSGTQLSVL.